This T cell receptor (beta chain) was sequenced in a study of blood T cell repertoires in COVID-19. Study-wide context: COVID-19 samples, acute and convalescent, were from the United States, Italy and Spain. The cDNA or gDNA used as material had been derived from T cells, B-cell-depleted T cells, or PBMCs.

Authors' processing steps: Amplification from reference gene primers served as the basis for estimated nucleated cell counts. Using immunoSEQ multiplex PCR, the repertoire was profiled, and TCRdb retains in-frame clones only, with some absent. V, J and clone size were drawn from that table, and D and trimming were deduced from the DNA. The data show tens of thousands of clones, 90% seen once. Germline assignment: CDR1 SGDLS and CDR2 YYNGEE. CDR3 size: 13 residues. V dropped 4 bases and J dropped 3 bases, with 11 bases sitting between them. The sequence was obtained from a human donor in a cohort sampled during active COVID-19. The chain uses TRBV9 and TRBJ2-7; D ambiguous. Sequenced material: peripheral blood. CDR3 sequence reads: CASSPRPGYEQYF. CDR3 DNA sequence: TGTGCCAGCAGCCCCCGTCCGGGCTACGAGCAGTACTTC.